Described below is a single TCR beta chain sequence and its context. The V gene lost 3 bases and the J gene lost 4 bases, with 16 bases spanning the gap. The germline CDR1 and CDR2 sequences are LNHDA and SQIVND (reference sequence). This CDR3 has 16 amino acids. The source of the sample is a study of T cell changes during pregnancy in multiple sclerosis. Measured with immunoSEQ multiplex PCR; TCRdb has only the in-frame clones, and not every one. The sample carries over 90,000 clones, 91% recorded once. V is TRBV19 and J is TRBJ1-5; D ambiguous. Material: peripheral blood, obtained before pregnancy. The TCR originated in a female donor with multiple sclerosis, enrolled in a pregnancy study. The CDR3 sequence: CASSILSGVSNQPQHF. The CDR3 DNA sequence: TGTGCCAGTAGTATCCTCTCCGGGGTGAGTAATCAGCCCCAGCATTTT. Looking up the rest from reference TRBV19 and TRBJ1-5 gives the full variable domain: DGGITQSPKYLFRKEGQNVTLSCEQNLNHDAMYWYRQDPGQGLRLIYYSQIVNDFQKGDIAEGYSVSREKKESFPLTVTSAQKNPTAFYLCASSILSGVSNQPQHFGDGTRLSIL.